Following are 7 T cell receptor beta chains from one sample sequenced in a study of PD-L1 blockade in urothelial cancer. Here immunoSEQ multiplex PCR was the method, and the copy in TCRdb shows in-frame clones only, minus some. The sample yields some 47,000 clones, roughly 86% seen once. This sample comprised PBMCs, obtained around atezolizumab (anti-PD-L1) treatment. The receptors stem from a man aged 70-80 years with urothelial cancer.

There are many counts of this clone. Other DNA sequences in the sample encode the same CDR3. The chain has TRBV7-3 and TRBJ1-1; the D gene is possibly TRBD1 (5 bases). The germline V and J ends were trimmed by 1 base and 3 bases, with 6 bases remaining between them. The CDR3 spans 13 residues. Germline V gene lookup returns CDR1 SGHTA and CDR2 FQGTGA. CDR3 sequence: CASSLRGDTEAFF. Here the CDR3 DNA reads TGTGCCAGCAGCTTAAGGGGCGACACTGAAGCTTTCTTT.

This clone was observed a few times. The V call is TRBV10-3, the J call TRBJ1-4, with D unclear. This CDR3 is 19 amino acids long. V dropped 0 bases and J dropped 0 bases, with 17 bases sitting between them. Per germline, CDR1 ENHRY and CDR2 SYGVKD. DNA for the CDR3: TGTGCCATCAGTGAGTCCGAGGGTAAAGGAGCAACAACTAATGAAAAACTGTTTTTT. Protein product: CAISESEGKGATTNEKLFF.

This rearrangement joins TRBV11-1 to TRBJ1-1; TRBD1 agrees at 11 bases. Trimming took 5 bases from V and 7 from J; bases not matched to a gene: 12. The V gene's germline CDR1 is SGHAT and CDR2 FQDESV (reference sequence). The CDR3 runs 16 residues. In DNA, the CDR3 is TGTGCCAGCAGCCCAGGACAGGGGGCGCTGGGGGGTGAAGCTTTCTTT. Translating gives CASSPGQGALGGEAFF.

The chain employs TRBV14 and TRBJ1-2, with no clear D. With 1 base removed from V and 4 bases from J, the gap between germline ends came to 7 bases. The CDR3 has 13 residues. Germline CDR1 SGHDN, CDR2 FVKESK. Written as DNA, the CDR3 is TGTGCCAGCAGCCAAGTTCTCCGCTATGGCTACACCTTC. This gives the protein CASSQVLRYGYTF. The whole variable domain, filled in from reference TRBV14 and TRBJ1-2, reads EAGVTQFPSHSVIEKGQTVTLRCDPISGHDNLYWYRRVMGKEIKFLLHFVKESKQDESGMPNNRFLAERTGGTYSTLKVQPAELEDSGVYFCASSQVLRYGYTFGSGTRLTVV.

V and J are TRBV19 and TRBJ2-1, with D possibly being TRBD2 (6 bases). Germline lookup yields CDR1 LNHDA and CDR2 SQIVND (reference sequence). This CDR3 has 13 amino acids. V lost 7 bases and J 5 bases, leaving 12 bases between the germline ends. The CDR3 is CASIGDLHNEQFF. CDR3 DNA sequence: TGTGCCAGTATAGGGGACTTGCACAATGAGCAGTTCTTC.

J is TRBJ2-4 and V is TRBV6-1, with 7 bases fitting TRBD1. Germline loops: CDR1 MNHNS, CDR2 SASEGT. Trimming removed 11 bases from V and 9 bases from J; junction bases left unmatched: 10. The CDR3 consists of 12 residues. CDR3 region: CAEGAGEIIQYF. The CDR3 bases are TGTGCCGAGGGGGCTGGGGAGATCATTCAGTACTTC.

The V and J genes are TRBV13 and TRBJ1-4; D possibly corresponds to TRBD1 (6 bases). This CDR3 is 15 amino acids long. V was shortened by 5 bases and J by 6 bases, with 16 bases between the two germline ends. Germline V gene data show CDR1 as PRHDT and CDR2 as FYEKMQ (reference sequence). CDR3 sequence reads: CASSIQGRRDEKLFF. Here the CDR3 DNA reads TGTGCCAGCAGCATACAGGGCCGCCGCGATGAAAAACTGTTTTTT.